These T cell receptor beta chains were read from a single sample in a study of pediatric ulcerative colitis. The data were produced by immunoSEQ multiplex PCR, yet TCRdb's version contains in-frame clones alone and is incomplete. Among tens of thousands of clones listed, over 70% were seen once. Sequencing input: blood. These receptors all stem from a boy younger than 18 with moderate ulcerative colitis. Both conserved end residues are part of each CDR3. The order of the fields is J gene, V gene, clone size, D gene, CDR3 length, CDR3 protein, CDR3 DNA. A D gene is named only where the DNA matches it firmly. Clone sizes are given selectively: once, few, many, or a class where the clone is expanded.

>TRBJ2-7|TRBV5-1|NA|NA|14
CASSYSGTSYEQYF
TGCGCCAGCAGCTATTCTGGGACTTCCTACGAGCAGTACTTC
>TRBJ1-1|TRBV10-3|NA|NA|13
CATKKDGNTEAFF
TGTGCCACGAAAAAAGACGGGAACACTGAAGCTTTCTTT
>TRBJ2-7|TRBV5-1|few|NA|11
CASNANYEQYF
TGCGCCAGCAACGCTAACTACGAGCAGTACTTC
>TRBJ2-7|TRBV10-2|once|TRBD2|15
CASTSGTSGSTEQYF
TGCGCCAGCACTTCTGGGACTAGCGGGAGTACCGAGCAGTACTTC
>TRBJ1-3|TRBV6-5|NA|NA|11
CASSYGNTIYF
TGTGCCAGCAGTTACGGAAACACCATATATTTT
>TRBJ2-1|TRBV4-2|few|TRBD2|17
CASSQETSGSSYNEQFF
TGTGCCAGCAGCCAGGAAACTAGCGGTAGCTCCTACAATGAGCAGTTCTTC
>TRBJ2-7|TRBV5-1|NA|NA|16
CASSPGRGKPGYEQYF
TGCGCCAGCAGCCCCGGCCGGGGCAAGCCGGGTTACGAGCAGTACTTC
>TRBJ2-7|TRBV7-9|NA|TRBD1|15
CASSYTGQTPYEQYF
TGTGCCAGCAGCTACACGGGACAGACACCCTACGAGCAGTACTTC
>TRBJ1-4|TRBV27|NA|NA|11
CASGRYEKLFF
TGTGCCAGTGGGCGGTATGAAAAACTGTTTTTT
>TRBJ2-7|TRBV19|NA|TRBD1|18
CASSGETGGAADIYEQYF
TGTGCCAGTAGTGGGGAGACAGGGGGCGCAGCCGACATCTACGAGCAGTACTTC
>TRBJ1-2|TRBV7-3|NA|NA|13
CASSLGPARGYTF
TGTGCCAGCAGCCTCGGTCCCGCGCGGGGCTACACCTTC
>TRBJ2-4|TRBV7-9|NA|NA|11
CASSLGNIQYF
TGTGCCAGCAGCTTAGGCAACATTCAGTACTTC
>TRBJ1-1|TRBV12-5|NA|TRBD1|17
CASGSGTGSLMNTEAFF
TGTGCTAGTGGCTCCGGGACAGGGAGTCTCATGAACACTGAAGCTTTCTTT
>TRBJ1-2|TRBV27|NA|TRBD1|13
CASSRGGSGGYTF
TGTGCCAGCAGCCGAGGGGGCTCGGGAGGCTACACCTTC
>TRBJ2-7|TRBV27|NA|TRBD2|17
CASSLGPSGLAGYEQYF
TGTGCCAGCAGTTTGGGACCTTCGGGACTAGCGGGGTATGAGCAGTACTTC
>TRBJ1-5|TRBV11-2|NA|NA|15
CASSSLRDSNQPQHF
TGTGCCAGCAGCTCCCTCCGTGACAGCAATCAGCCCCAGCATTTT
>TRBJ1-1|TRBV2|few|NA|13
CASRYKESLQAFF
TGTGCCAGCAGATACAAGGAGAGTCTTCAAGCTTTCTTT
>TRBJ1-6|TRBV6-5|NA|TRBD1|15
CASSQKTGGGSPLHF
TGTGCCAGCAGCCAGAAGACAGGGGGCGGCTCACCCCTCCACTTT
>TRBJ2-5|TRBV5-6|NA|TRBD2|13
CASSKHGGETQYF
TGTGCCAGCAGCAAGCACGGGGGGGAGACCCAGTACTTC
>TRBJ2-1|TRBV5-4|once|NA|14
CASSSEGVYNEQFF
TGTGCCAGCAGCTCGGAGGGAGTGTACAATGAGCAGTTCTTC
>TRBJ2-1|TRBV9|NA|TRBD2|15
CASSVSGSSYNEQFF
TGTGCCAGCAGCGTTAGCGGGAGCTCCTACAATGAGCAGTTCTTC
>TRBJ2-7|TRBV7-9|once|TRBD2|14
CASSGLAGVLEQYF
TGTGCCAGCAGCGGGCTAGCGGGAGTCCTCGAGCAGTACTTC
>TRBJ1-1|TRBV13|NA|NA|15
CASSFTGHQNTEAFF
TGTGCCAGCAGCTTCACAGGACACCAAAACACTGAAGCTTTCTTT
>TRBJ2-1|TRBV29-1|NA|NA|12
CSVLDSFGEQFF
TGCAGCGTCTTAGATAGTTTTGGTGAGCAGTTCTTC
>TRBJ1-1|TRBV7-3|NA|NA|15
CASSREGNGNTEAFF
TGTGCCAGCAGCCGAGAGGGAAACGGGAACACTGAAGCTTTCTTT
>TRBJ1-2|TRBV19|NA|NA|14
CASSIANSFYGYTF
TGTGCCAGTAGTATAGCGAACAGCTTCTATGGCTACACCTTC
>TRBJ2-7|TRBV5-1|NA|NA|14
CASSYSTGPVEQYF
TGCGCCAGCAGCTACTCGACGGGGCCAGTCGAGCAGTACTTC
>TRBJ2-3|TRBV5-8|NA|NA|14
CASSHDFTPDTQYF
TGTGCCAGCAGCCACGACTTCACCCCAGATACGCAGTATTTT
>TRBJ2-5|TRBV7-2|NA|NA|13
CASSLDGAETQYF
TGTGCCAGCAGCCTAGACGGGGCAGAGACCCAGTACTTC
>TRBJ2-6|TRBV5-6|NA|NA|17
CASSFVGRTSGANVLTF
TGTGCCAGCAGCTTCGTGGGACGGACCTCTGGGGCCAACGTCCTGACTTTC
>TRBJ1-1|TRBV9|NA|TRBD1|15
CASSAAGTANTEAFF
TGTGCCAGCAGTGCTGCCGGGACAGCTAACACTGAAGCTTTCTTT
>TRBJ1-2|TRBV14|NA|NA|11
CASSPAYGYTF
TGTGCCAGCAGCCCCGCCTATGGCTACACCTTC
>TRBJ1-5|TRBV5-6|NA|TRBD1|15
CASSTQGVPRQPQHF
TGTGCCAGCAGCACACAGGGGGTGCCCCGTCAGCCCCAGCATTTT